Listed here is a single TCR beta chain. Clones were sequenced by immunoSEQ multiplex PCR, and TCRdb holds only the in-frame ones, with some missing. The table shows approximately 290,000 clones, with about nine tenths occurring only once. These data come from a study of blood T cell repertoires in COVID-19. The CDR3 runs to 14 residues. V trimming: 4 bases; J trimming: 4 bases; junction bases outside the gene matches: 5. CDR1 is SGDLS, CDR2 YYNGEE, per germline. The specimen sequenced was PBMCs or T cells enriched from blood (not recorded which). The V call is TRBV9, the J call TRBJ2-5, with 9 bases fitting TRBD2. The source is a woman in her 30s who had recovered from COVID-19. This chain's CDR3 is CASSNSLAGETQYF. The CDR3 DNA reads as TGTGCCAGCAGCAACTCACTAGCGGGAGAGACCCAGTACTTC.